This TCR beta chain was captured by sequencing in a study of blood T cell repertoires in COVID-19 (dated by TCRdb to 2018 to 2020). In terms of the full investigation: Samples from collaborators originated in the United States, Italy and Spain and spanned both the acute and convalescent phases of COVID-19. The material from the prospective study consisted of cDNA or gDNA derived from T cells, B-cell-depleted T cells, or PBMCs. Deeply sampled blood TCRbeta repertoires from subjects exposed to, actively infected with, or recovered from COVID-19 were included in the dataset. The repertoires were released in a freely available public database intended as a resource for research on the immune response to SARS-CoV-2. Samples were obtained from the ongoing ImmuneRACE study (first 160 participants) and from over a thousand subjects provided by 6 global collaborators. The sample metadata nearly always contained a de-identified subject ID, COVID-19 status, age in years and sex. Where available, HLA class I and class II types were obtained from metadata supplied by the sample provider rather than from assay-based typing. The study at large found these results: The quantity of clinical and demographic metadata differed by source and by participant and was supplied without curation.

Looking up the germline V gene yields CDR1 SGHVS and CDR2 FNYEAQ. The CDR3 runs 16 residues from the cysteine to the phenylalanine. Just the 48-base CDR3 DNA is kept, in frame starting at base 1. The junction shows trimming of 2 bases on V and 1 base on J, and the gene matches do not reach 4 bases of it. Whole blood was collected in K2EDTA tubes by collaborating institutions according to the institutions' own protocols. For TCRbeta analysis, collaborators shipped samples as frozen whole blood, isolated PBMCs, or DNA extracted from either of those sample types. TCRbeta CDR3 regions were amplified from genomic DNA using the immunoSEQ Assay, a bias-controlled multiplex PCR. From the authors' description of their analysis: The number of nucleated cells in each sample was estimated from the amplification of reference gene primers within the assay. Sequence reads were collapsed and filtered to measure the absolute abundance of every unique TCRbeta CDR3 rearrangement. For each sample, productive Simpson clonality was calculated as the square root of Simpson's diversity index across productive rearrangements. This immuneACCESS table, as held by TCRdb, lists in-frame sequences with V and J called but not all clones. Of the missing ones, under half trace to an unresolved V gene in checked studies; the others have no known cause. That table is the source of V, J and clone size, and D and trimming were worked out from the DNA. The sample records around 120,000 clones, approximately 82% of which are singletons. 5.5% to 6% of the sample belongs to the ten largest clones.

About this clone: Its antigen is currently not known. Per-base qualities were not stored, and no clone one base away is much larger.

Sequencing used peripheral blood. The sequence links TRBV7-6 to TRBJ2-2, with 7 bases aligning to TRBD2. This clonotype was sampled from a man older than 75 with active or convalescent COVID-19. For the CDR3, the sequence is CASSLFSGGNTGELFF. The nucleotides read TGTGCCAGCAGCTTATTTTCGGGGGGGAACACCGGGGAGCTGTTTTTT. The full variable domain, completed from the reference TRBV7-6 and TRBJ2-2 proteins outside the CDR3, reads GAGVSQSPRYKVTKRGQDVALRCDPISGHVSLYWYRQALGQGPEFLTYFNYEAQQDKSGLPNDRFSAERPEGSISTLTIQRTEQRDSAMYRCASSLFSGGNTGELFFGEGSRLTVL.